A few counts support the clone carrying this TCR beta chain. The data were taken from a study of shared clonotypes between healthy human individuals. Data came from immunoSEQ multiplex PCR; TCRdb stores just in-frame clones and leaves some out. The data show about 470,000 clones, with more than 75% seen just once and 13% held by the top ten. Study donors comprised healthy, HIV-negative adults devoid of recent acute infection or vaccination. The germline V and J ends were trimmed by 5 bases and 3 bases, with 14 bases remaining between them. The CDR3 loop spans 15 amino acids. Germline-derived CDR1 and CDR2 are SGHTA and FQGNSA.

The rearrangement uses TRBV7-2 and TRBJ1-3, with a possible D match to TRBD1 (5 bases). Sequencing was done on a sample of PBMCs. This TCR derives from a woman in her thirties or forties in good health. Some clones in this sample may be carry-over from other donors' samples. The CDR3 DNA is TGTGCCAGCAGCCCTGGCGGGGCACTTGGAAACACCATATATTTT. Residues: CASSPGGALGNTIYF.